Detailed here is one TCR beta chain. The CDR3 is 11 amino acids. V was shortened by 5 bases and J by 1 base, with 2 bases between the two germline ends. Germline V gene sequence: CDR1 SGHVS, CDR2 FQNEAQ. Libraries were prepared by immunoSEQ multiplex PCR; TCRdb keeps only in-frame clonotypes and omits some of them. This repertoire shows about 120,000 clones, around 81% found once; its top ten account for roughly 4.8%. The data were obtained in a study of T cell responses to AZD1222 COVID-19 vaccine. Source: peripheral blood, taken on day 0 of AZD1222 vaccination. This sequence originates from an adult in good health. The chain recombines TRBV7-8 with TRBJ1-2; D is unclear. DNA for the CDR3: TGTGCCAGCAGCCTTAACTATGGCTACACCTTC. Translated: CASSLNYGYTF.